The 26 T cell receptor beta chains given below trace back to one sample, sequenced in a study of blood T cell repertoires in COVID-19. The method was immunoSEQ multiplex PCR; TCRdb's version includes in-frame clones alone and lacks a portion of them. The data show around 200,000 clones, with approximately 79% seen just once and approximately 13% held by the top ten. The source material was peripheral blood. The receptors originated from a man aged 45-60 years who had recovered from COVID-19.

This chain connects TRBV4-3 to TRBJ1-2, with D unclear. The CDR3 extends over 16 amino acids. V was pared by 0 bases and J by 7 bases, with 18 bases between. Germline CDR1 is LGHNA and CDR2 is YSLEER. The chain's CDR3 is CASSQEHSNFVGGYTF. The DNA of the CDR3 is TGCGCCAGCAGCCAAGAGCACTCAAACTTCGTCGGTGGCTACACCTTC.

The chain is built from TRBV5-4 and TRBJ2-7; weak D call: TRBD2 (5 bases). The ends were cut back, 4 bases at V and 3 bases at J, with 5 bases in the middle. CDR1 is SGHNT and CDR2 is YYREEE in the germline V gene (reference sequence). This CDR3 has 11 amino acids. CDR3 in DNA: TGTGCCAGCAGCACTAGCTACGAGCAGTACTTC. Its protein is CASSTSYEQYF.

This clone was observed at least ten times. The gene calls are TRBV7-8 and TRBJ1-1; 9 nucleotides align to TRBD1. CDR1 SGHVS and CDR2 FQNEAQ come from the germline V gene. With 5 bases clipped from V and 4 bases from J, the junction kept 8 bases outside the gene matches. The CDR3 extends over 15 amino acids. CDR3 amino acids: CASSQTDRGSTEAFF. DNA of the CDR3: TGTGCCAGCAGCCAAACGGACAGGGGAAGCACTGAAGCTTTCTTT.

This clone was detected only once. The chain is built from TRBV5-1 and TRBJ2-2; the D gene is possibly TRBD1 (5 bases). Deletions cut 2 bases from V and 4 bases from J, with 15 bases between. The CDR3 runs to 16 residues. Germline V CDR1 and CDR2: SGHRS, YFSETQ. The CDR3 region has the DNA TGCGCCAGCAGCTTAGGGGAACTATCATCCACCGGGGAGCTGTTTTTT. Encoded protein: CASSLGELSSTGELFF.

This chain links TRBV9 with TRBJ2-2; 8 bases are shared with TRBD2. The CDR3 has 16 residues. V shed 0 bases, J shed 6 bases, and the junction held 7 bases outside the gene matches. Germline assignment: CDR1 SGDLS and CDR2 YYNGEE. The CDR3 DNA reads TGTGCCAGCAGCGTAGGTCCAGCGGGAGCGGCCGGGGAGCTGTTTTTT. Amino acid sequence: CASSVGPAGAAGELFF. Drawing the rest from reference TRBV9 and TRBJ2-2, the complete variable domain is DSGVTQTPKHLITATGQRVTLRCSPRSGDLSVYWYQQSLDQGLQFLIQYYNGEERAKGNILERFSAQQFPDLHSELNLSSLELGDSALYFCASSVGPAGAAGELFFGEGSRLTVL.

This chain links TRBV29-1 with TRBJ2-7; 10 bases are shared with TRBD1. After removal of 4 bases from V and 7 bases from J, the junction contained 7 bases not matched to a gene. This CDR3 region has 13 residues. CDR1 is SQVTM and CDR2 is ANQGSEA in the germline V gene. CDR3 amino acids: CSVGTGGASEQYF. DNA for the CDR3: TGCAGCGTTGGGACAGGGGGAGCGTCGGAGCAGTACTTC.

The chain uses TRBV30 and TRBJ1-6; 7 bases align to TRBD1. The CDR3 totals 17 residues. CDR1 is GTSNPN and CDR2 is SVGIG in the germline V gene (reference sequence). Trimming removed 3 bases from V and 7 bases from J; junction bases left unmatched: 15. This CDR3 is CAWRATTGTAWNSPLHF. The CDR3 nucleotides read TGTGCCTGGAGGGCCACGACCGGGACAGCCTGGAATTCACCCCTCCACTTT.

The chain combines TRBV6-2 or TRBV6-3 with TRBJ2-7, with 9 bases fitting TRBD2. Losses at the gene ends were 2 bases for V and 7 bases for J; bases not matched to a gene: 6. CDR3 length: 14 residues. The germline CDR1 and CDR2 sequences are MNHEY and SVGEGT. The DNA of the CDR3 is TGTGCCAGCAGTTACGCGTCTAGCGGGACTGAGCAGTACTTC. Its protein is CASSYASSGTEQYF.

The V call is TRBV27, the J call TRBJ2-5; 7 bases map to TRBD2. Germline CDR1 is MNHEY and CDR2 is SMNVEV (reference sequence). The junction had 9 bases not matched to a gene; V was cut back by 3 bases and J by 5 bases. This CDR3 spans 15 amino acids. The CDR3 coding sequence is TGTGCCAGCAGTTTCCAGACTAGCTCTGCGGAGACCCAGTACTTC. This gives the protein CASSFQTSSAETQYF.

The DNA for the CDR3 is TGCAGTGCTAGAGGGAGAAATGAGCAGTTCTTC. Translation gives CSARGRNEQFF. This chain joins TRBV20-1 and TRBJ2-1; D gene ambiguous. The germline V gene has CDR1 DFQATT and CDR2 SNEGSKA (reference sequence). V was pared by 1 base and J by 7 bases, with 5 bases between. The CDR3 totals 11 residues.

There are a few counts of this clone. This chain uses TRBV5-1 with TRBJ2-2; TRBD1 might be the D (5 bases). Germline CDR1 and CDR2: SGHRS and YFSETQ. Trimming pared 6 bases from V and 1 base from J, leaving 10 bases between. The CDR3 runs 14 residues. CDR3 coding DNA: TGCGCCAGCATAAATACAGGGAACACCGGGGAGCTGTTTTTT. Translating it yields CASINTGNTGELFF.

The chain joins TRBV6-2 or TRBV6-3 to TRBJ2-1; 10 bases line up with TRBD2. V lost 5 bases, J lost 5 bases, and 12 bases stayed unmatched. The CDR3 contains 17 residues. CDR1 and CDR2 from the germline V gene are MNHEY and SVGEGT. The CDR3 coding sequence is TGTGCCAGCAGTCCCCCTTCTAGCGGGGGACTCCACAATGAGCAGTTCTTC. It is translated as CASSPPSSGGLHNEQFF.

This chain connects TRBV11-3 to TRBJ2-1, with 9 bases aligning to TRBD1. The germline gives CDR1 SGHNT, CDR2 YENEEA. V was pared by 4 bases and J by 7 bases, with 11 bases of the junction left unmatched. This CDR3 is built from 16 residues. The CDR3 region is CASSSGDTTGGNEQFF. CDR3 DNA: TGTGCCAGCAGCTCAGGAGACACGACAGGGGGTAATGAGCAGTTCTTC.

CDR3 sequence (DNA): TGTGCCTGGAGTGTACGTACGCGGGGTGAGCAGTTCTTC. Translating gives CAWSVRTRGEQFF. The rearrangement joins TRBV30 to TRBJ2-1; TRBD2 might be the D (6 bases). This CDR3 has 13 amino acids. Germline V gene sequence: CDR1 GTSNPN, CDR2 SVGIG (reference sequence). V lost 0 bases to trimming and J lost 9 bases, with 12 bases between them.

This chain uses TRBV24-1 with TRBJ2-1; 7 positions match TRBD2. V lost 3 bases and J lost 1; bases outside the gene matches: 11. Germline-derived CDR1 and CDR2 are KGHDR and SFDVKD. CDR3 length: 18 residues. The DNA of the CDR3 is TGTGCCACCAGTGATACTACTCCTTCGCGGGGGTCCTACAATGAGCAGTTCTTC. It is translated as CATSDTTPSRGSYNEQFF.

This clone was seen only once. CDR3 protein: CASSPGTDYEQYF. The CDR3 nucleotides read TGTGCCAGCTCACCAGGGACAGACTACGAGCAGTACTTC. The V call is TRBV18, the J call TRBJ2-7, with 7 bases matching TRBD1. The CDR3 sequence is 13 residues long. The V and J ends lost 2 bases and 3 bases, in that order; junction bases with no gene match: 1. The germline V gene encodes CDR1 KGHSH and CDR2 LQKENI.

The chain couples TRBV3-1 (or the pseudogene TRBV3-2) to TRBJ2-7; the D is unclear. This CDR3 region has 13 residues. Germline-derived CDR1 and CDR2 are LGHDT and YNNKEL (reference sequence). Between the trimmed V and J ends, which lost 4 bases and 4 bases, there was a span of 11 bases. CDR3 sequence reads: CASSPSRAYEQYF. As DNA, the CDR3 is TGTGCCAGCAGCCCCTCTAGAGCATACGAGCAGTACTTC.

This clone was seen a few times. Written as DNA, the CDR3 is TGTGCCAGCAGCTCGTACGGCGGGAGAGGGGAGCTGTTTTTT. Translating it yields CASSSYGGRGELFF. The chain has TRBV5-6 and TRBJ2-2; 7 bases line up with TRBD2. This CDR3 has 14 residues. CDR1 and CDR2 from the germline V gene are SGHDT and YYEEEE. V was pared by 3 bases and J by 8 bases, with 7 bases of the junction left unmatched.

For the CDR3, the DNA is TGTGCCAGCAGCCAACCTTCGGCAGGCAGCACAGATACGCAGTATTTT. It translates to CASSQPSAGSTDTQYF. The chain joins TRBV14 to TRBJ2-3; D unclear. The CDR3 totals 16 residues. V was cut by 2 bases and J by 0 bases, with 12 bases left in between. The V gene's germline CDR1 is SGHDN and CDR2 FVKESK. The full variable domain, its missing parts supplied by reference TRBV14 and TRBJ2-3, is EAGVTQFPSHSVIEKGQTVTLRCDPISGHDNLYWYRRVMGKEIKFLLHFVKESKQDESGMPNNRFLAERTGGTYSTLKVQPAELEDSGVYFCASSQPSAGSTDTQYFGPGTRLTVL.

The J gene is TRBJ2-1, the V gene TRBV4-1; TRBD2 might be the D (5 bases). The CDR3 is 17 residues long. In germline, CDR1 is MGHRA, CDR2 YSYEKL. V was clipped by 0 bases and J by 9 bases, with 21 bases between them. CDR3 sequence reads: CASSQDSGSGRPGEQFF. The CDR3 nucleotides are TGCGCCAGCAGCCAAGATAGTGGAAGCGGCCGCCCCGGTGAGCAGTTCTTC.

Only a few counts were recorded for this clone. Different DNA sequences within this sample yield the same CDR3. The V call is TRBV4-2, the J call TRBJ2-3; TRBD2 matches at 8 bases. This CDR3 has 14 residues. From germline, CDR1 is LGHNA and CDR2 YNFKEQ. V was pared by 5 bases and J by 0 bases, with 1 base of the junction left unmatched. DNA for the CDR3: TGTGCCAGCAGCGGACTAGCTAGCACAGATACGCAGTATTTT. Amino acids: CASSGLASTDTQYF.

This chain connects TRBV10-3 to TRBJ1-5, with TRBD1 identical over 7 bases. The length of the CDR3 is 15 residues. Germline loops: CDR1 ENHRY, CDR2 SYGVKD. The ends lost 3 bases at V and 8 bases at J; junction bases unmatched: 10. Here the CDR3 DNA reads TGTGCCATCAGTGATTCGACAGGGAGGAGGAAGCCCCAGCATTTT. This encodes CAISDSTGRRKPQHF.

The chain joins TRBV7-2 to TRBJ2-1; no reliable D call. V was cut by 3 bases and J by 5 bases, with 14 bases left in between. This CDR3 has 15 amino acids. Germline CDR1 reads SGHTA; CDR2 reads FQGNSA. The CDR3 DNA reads TGTGCCAGCAGCTTTTTGTGGGCCGACGACAATGAGCAGTTCTTC. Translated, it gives CASSFLWADDNEQFF.

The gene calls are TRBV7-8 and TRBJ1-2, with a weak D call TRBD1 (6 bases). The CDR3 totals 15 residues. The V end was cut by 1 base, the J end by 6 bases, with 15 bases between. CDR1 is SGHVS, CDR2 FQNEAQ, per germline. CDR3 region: CASSLGTGSSDGYTF. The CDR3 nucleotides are TGTGCCAGCAGCTTAGGCACAGGGAGTAGCGATGGCTACACCTTC.

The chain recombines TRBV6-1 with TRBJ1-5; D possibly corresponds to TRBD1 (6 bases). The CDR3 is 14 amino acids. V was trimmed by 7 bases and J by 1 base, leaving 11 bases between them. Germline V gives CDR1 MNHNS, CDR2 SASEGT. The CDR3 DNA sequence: TGTGCCAGCACCCGGGACAACAGCAATCAGCCCCAGCATTTT. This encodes CASTRDNSNQPQHF.

Written as DNA, the CDR3 is TGTGCCAGCAGCCAAGTGAACGGTGCCGGGGAGCTGTTTTTT. This gives the protein CASSQVNGAGELFF. The chain carries TRBV14 and TRBJ2-2; D is unresolved. The V gene's germline CDR1 is SGHDN and CDR2 FVKESK. The V gene lost 1 base and the J gene lost 6 bases, with 9 bases spanning the gap. This CDR3 region has 14 residues.